The 8 T cell receptor beta chains below were found in one sample sequenced in a study of T cell repertoires in cytomegalovirus infection. MiXCR, applied by TCRdb to the reads, yields one record per CDR3 protein. Here the sample spans 450,000 to 650,000 distinct CDR3 sequences, around 27% being singletons. Sample: PBMCs. The receptors were gathered from a human donor in good health (CMV status not recorded). Some clones in this sample may be carry-over from other donors' samples.

This clonotype was seen at least ten times. The chain is built from TRBV7-2 and TRBJ1-2; weak D call: TRBD1 (5 bases). This CDR3 has 13 residues. Germline lookup yields CDR1 SGHTA and CDR2 FQGNSA. V gave up 2 bases and J gave up 12 bases, with 16 bases separating them. The CDR3 here is CASSLIGVEADTF. DNA of the CDR3: TGTGCCAGCAGCTTAATAGGGGTGGAGGCCGACACCTTC.

This clonotype appeared many times. V is TRBV7-6 and J is TRBJ2-1; TRBD2 matches at 14 bases. Germline V gene sequence: CDR1 SGHVS, CDR2 FNYEAQ. CDR3 size: 21 residues. V dropped 3 bases and J dropped 0; count of bases not matched to a gene: 13. The DNA of the CDR3 is TGTGCCAGCAGCTTTGATTTTCCCGGGACTAGCGGGAGTAACTCCTACAATGAGCAGTTCTTC. It codes for CASSFDFPGTSGSNSYNEQFF.

The chain recombines TRBV11-1 with TRBJ2-2; 12 bases are shared with TRBD2. Germline V gene sequence: CDR1 SGHAT, CDR2 FQDESV (reference sequence). This CDR3 has 16 residues. The trim removed 6 bases at V and 0 bases at J, leaving 2 bases unmatched. The CDR3 loop is CASRPSGRANTGELFF. As DNA, the CDR3 is TGTGCCAGCAGGCCTAGCGGGAGGGCGAACACCGGGGAGCTGTTTTTT.

This clonotype was counted only a few times. This chain connects TRBV19 to TRBJ1-1; the D is unclear. V lost 8 bases to trimming and J lost 5 bases, with 12 bases between them. Germline V CDR1 and CDR2: LNHDA, SQIVND (reference sequence). There are 12 residues in the CDR3. The CDR3 reads CASAIGLTEAFF. In nucleotides, the CDR3 is TGTGCCAGTGCCATTGGGTTGACTGAAGCTTTCTTT.

A remark on this clonotype: A much larger clone differs by one base, so this may be a read error. As the CDR3 is not closed by the conserved phenylalanine or tryptophan, this likely results from a read error. The V and J genes are TRBV7-2 and TRBJ1-2, with D perhaps matching TRBD1 (6 bases). Germline V lookup: CDR1 SGHTA, CDR2 FQGNSA. The V gene lost 2 bases and the J gene lost 4 bases, with 17 bases spanning the gap. The CDR3 is made up of 16 amino acids. CDR3 in DNA: TGTGCCAGCAGCTTAACAAACTTTGTAGGGGGCTATGGCTACACCTCC. Translation gives CASSLTNFVGGYGYTS.

DNA for the CDR3: TGTGCCAGCAGCTTATCCAGGGGCGCTAATGAAAAACTGTTTTTT. Its protein is CASSLSRGANEKLFF. This chain connects TRBV11-2 to TRBJ1-4, with D possibly TRBD1 on 6 matching bases. Germline CDR1 reads SGHAT; CDR2 reads FQNNGV. V dropped 2 bases and J dropped 3 bases, with 10 bases sitting between them. The CDR3 is 15 residues long.

This clonotype has more than one count but fewer than ten. The chain uses TRBV4-1 and TRBJ1-3, with TRBD1 matching 11 bases. Germline V gene lookup returns CDR1 MGHRA and CDR2 YSYEKL. This CDR3 is built from 17 residues. V shed 7 bases and J 0 bases; nucleotides not matched to a gene: 8. The CDR3 loop reads CASTSDRGLLSGNTIYF. In DNA, the CDR3 is TGCGCCAGCACCTCGGACAGGGGGCTCCTCTCTGGAAACACCATATATTTT.

The rearrangement joins TRBV12-3 or TRBV12-4 to TRBJ2-3; 8 bases match TRBD2. The length of the CDR3 is 16 residues. J was trimmed by 4 bases and V by 8 bases; bases with no gene match: 14. The CDR3 sequence: CASGTGGAGVADTQYF. The CDR3 DNA is TGTGCCAGCGGAACAGGCGGAGCGGGAGTAGCAGATACGCAGTATTTT.